This T cell receptor beta chain was sequenced for a study of blood T cell repertoires in COVID-19. Repertoires were generated with immunoSEQ multiplex PCR, while TCRdb's copy carries only in-frame clones and drops some. Of around 140,000 clones in the sample, around 89% were seen once. This CDR3 has 16 amino acids. Germline CDR1 and CDR2: SEHNR and FQNEAQ (reference sequence). The junction had 4 bases not matched to a gene; V was cut back by 3 bases and J by 1 base. Sequences were obtained from peripheral blood. The receptor was derived from a human donor in a cohort sampled during active COVID-19. This sequence joins TRBV7-9 and TRBJ2-5; 11 bases map to TRBD2. CDR3 region: CASSFGLAGTQETQYF. The CDR3 DNA reads as TGTGCCAGCAGCTTTGGACTAGCGGGTACCCAAGAGACCCAGTACTTC.